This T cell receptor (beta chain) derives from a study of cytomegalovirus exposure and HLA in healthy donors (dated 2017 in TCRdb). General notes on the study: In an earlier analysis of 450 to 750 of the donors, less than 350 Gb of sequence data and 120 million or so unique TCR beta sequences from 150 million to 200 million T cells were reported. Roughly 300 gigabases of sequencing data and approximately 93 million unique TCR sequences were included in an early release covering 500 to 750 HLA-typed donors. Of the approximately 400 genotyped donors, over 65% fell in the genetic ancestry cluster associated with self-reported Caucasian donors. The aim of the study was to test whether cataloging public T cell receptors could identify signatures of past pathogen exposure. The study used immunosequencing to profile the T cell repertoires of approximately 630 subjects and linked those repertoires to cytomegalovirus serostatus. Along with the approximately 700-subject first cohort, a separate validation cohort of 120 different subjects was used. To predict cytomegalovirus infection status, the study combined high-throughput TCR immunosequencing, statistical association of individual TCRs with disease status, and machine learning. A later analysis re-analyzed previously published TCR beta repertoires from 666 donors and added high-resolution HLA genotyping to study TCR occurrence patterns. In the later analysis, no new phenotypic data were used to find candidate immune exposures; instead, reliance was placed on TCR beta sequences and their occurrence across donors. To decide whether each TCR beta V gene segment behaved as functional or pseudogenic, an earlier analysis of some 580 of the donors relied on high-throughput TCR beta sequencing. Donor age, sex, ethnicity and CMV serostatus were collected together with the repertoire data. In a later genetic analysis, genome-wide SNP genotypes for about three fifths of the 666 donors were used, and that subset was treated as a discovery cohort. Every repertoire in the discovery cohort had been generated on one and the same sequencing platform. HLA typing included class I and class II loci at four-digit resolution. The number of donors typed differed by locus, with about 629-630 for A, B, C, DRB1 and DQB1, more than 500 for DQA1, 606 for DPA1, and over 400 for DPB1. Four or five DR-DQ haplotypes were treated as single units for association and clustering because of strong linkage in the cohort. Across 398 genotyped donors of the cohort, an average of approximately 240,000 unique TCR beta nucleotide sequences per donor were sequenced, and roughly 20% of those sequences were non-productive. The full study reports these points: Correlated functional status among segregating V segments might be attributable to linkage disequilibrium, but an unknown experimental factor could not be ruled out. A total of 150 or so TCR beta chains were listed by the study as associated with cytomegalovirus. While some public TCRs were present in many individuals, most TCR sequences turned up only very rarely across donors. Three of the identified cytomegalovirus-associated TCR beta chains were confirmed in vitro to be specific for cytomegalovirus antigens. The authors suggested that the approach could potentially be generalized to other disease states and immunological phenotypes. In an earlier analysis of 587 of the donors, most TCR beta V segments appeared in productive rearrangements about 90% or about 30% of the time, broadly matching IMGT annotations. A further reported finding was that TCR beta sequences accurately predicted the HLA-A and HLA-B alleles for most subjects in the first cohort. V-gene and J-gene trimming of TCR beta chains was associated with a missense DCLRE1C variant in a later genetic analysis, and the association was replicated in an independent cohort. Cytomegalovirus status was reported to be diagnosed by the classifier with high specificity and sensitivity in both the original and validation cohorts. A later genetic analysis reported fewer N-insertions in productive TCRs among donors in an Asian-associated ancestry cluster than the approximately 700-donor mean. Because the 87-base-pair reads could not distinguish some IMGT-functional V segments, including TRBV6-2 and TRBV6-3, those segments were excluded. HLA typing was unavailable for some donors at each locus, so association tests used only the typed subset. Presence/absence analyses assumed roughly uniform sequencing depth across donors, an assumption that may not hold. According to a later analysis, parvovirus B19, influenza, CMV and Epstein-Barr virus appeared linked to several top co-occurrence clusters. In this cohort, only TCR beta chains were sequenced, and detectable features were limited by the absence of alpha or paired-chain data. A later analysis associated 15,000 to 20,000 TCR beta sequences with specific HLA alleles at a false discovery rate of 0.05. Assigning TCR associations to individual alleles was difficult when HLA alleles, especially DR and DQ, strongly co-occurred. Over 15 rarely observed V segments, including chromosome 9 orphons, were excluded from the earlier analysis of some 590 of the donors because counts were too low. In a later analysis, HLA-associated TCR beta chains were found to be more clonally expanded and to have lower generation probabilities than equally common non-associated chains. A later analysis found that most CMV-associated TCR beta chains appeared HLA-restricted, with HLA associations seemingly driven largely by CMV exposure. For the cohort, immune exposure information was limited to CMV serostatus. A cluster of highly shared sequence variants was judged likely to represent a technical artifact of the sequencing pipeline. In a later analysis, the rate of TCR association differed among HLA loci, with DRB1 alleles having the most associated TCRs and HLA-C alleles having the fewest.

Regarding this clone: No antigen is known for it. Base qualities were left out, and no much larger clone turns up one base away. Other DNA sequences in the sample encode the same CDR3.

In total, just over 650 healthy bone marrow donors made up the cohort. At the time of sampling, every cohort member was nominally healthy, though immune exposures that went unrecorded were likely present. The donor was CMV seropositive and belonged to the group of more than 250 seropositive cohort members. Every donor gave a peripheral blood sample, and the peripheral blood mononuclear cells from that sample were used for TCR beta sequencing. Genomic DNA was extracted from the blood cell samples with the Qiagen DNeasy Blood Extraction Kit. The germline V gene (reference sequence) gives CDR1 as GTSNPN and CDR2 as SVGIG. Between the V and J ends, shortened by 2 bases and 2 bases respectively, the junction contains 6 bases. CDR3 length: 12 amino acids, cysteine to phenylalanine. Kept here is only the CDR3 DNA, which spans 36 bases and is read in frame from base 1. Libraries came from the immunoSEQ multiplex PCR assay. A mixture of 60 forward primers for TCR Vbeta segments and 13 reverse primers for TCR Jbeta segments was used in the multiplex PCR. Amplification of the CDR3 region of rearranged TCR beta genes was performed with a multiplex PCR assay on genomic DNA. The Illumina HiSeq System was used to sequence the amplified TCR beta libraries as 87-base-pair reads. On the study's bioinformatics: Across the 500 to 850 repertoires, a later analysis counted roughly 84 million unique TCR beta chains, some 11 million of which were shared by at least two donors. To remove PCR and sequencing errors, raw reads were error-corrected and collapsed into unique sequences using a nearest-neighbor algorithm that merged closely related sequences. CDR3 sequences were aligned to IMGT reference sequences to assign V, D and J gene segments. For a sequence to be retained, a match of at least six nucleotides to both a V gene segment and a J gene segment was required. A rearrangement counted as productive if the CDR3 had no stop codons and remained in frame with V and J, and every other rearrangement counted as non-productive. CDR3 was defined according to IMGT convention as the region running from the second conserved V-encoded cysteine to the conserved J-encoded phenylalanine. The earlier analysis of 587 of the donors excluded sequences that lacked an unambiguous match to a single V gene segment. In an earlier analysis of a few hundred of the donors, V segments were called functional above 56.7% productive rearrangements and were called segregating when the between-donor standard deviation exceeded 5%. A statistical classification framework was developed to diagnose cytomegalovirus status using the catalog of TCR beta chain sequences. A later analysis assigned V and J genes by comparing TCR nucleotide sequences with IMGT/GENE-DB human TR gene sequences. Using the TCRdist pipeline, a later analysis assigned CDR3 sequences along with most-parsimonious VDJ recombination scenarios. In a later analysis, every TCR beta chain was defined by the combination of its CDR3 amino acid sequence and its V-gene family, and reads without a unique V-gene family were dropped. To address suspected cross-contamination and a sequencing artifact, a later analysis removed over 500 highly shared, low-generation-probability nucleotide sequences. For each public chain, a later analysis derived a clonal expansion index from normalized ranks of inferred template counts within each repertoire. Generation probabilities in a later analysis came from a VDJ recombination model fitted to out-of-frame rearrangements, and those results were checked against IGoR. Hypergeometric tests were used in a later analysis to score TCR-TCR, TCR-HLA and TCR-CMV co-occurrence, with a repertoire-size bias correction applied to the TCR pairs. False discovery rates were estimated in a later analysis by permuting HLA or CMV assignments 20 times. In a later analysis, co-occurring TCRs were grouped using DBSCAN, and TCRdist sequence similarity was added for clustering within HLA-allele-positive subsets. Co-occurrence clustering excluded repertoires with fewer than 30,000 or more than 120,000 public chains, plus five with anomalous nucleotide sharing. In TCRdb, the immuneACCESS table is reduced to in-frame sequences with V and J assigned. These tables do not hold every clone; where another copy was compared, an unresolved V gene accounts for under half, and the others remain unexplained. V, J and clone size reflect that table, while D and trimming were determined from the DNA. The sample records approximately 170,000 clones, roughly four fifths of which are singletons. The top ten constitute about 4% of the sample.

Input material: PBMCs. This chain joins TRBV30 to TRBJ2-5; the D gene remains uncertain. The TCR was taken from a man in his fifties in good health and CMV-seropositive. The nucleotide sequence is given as TGTGCCTGGAGTCCCCGTCAAGAGACCCAGTACTTC. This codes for CAWSPRQETQYF.